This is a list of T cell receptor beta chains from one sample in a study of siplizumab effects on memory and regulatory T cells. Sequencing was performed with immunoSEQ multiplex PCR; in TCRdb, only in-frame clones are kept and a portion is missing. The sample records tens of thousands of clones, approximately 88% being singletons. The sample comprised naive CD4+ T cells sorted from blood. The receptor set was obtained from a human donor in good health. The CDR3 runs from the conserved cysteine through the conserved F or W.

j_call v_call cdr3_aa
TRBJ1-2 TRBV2 CATSGGGYGYTF
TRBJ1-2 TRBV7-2 CASSLAGYGYTF
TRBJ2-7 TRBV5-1 CASSLESTSYEQYF
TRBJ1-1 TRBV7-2 CASTPEQGLTEAFF
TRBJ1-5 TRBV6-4 CASTVGQVDQPQHF
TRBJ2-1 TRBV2 CASSEAWQGSYNEQFF
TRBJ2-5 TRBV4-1 CASGSVGAETQYF
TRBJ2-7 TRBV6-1 CASSGAGWTYEQYF
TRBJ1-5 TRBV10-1 CASKTDTPQPQHF
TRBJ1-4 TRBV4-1 CASSQVERGLEKLFF